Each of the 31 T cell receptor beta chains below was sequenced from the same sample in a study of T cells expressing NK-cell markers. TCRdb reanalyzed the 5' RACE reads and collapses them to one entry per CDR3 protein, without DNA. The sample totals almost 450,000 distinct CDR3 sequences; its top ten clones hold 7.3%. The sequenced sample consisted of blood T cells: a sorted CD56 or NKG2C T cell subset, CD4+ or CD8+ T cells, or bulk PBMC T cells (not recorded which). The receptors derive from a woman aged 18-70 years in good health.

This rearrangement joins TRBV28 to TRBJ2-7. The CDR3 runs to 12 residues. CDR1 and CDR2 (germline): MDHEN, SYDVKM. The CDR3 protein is CASSVSRYEQYF. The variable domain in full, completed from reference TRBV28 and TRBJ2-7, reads DVKVTQSSRYLVKRTGEKVFLECVQDMDHENMFWYRQDPGLGLRLIYFSYDVKMKEKGDIPEGYSVSREKKERFSLILESASTNQTSMYLCASSVSRYEQYFGPGTRLTVT.

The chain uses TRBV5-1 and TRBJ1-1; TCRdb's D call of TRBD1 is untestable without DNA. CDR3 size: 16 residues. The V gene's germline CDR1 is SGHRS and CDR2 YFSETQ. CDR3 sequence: CASSLIIQGAGTEAFF.

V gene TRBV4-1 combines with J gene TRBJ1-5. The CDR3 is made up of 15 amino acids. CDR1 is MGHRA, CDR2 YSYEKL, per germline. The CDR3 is CASSTADQGRQPQHF.

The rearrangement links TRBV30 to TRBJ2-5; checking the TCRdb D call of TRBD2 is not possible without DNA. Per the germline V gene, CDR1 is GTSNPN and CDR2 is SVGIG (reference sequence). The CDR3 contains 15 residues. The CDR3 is CAWSVMGLAEETQYF.

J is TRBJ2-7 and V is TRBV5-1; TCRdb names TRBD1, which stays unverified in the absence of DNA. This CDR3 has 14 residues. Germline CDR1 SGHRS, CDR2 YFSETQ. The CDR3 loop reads CASSPGRGSYEQYF. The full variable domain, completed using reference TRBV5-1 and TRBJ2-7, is KAGVTQTPRYLIKTRGQQVTLSCSPISGHRSVSWYQQTPGQGLQFLFEYFSETQRNKGNFPGRFSGRQFSNSRSEMNVSTLELGDSALYLCASSPGRGSYEQYFGPGTRLTVT.

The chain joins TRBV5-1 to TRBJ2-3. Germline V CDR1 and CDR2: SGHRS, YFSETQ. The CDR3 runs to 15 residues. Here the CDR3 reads CASSLGGLGSDTQYF.

The CDR3: CSVYDLGQGTSGANVLTF. The J gene is TRBJ2-6, the V gene TRBV29-1; TCRdb reports TRBD1, a call that lacks DNA to check it against. This CDR3 spans 18 amino acids. The germline gives CDR1 SQVTM, CDR2 ANQGSEA.

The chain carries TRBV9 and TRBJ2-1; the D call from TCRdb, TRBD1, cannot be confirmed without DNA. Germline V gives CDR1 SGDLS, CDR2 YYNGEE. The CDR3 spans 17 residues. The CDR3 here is CASSEPPGTDLGSEQFF.

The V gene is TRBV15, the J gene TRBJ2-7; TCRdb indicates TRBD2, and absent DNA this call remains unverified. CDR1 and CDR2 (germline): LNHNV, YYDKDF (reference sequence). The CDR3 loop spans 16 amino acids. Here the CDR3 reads CATSTSGLARTYEQYF.

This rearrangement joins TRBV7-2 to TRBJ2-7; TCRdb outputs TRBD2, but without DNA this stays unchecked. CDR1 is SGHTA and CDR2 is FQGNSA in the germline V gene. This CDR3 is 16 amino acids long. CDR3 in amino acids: CASSLLLAGVGSEQYF.

CDR3 protein: CASSLDWALEKLFF. The chain carries TRBV7-9 and TRBJ1-4. This CDR3 has 14 residues. Germline values: CDR1 SEHNR, CDR2 FQNEAQ (reference sequence). The variable domain in full, with the rest retrieved from reference TRBV7-9 and TRBJ1-4, is DTGVSQNPRHKITKRGQNVTFRCDPISEHNRLYWYRQTLGQGPEFLTYFQNEAQLEKSRLLSDRFSAERPKGSFSTLEIQRTEQGDSAMYLCASSLDWALEKLFFGSGTQLSVL.

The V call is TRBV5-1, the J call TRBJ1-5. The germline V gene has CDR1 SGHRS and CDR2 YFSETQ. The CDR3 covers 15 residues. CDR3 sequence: CASSLTGDSNQPQHF.

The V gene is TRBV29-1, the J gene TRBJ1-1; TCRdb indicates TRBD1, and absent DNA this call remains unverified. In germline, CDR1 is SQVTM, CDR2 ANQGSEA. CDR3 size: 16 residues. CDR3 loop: CSVEGNRDLLNTEAFF.

The CDR3 sequence is CASSLLALYNEQFF. The chain carries TRBV12-3 or TRBV12-4 and TRBJ2-1; TCRdb indicates TRBD2, and absent DNA this call remains unverified. CDR3 size: 14 residues.

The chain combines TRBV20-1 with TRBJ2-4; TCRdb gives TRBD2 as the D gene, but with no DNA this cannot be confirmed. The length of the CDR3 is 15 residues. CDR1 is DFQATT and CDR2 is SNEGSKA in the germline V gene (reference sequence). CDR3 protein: CSANPGTSGGNIQYF.

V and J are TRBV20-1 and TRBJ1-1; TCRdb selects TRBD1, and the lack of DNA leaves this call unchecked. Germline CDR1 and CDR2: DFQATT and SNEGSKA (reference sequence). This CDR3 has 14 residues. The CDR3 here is CSASDRGRATEAFF.

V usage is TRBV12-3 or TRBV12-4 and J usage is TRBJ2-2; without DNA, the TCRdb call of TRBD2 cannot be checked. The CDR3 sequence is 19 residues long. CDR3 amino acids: CASRASGRALVLNTGELFF.

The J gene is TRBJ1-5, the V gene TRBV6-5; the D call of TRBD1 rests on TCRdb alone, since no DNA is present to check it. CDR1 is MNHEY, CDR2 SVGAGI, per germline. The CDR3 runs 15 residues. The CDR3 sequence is CASSYDRSRNQPQHF.

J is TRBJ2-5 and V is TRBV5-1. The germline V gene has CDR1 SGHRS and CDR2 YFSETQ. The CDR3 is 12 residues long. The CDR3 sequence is CASSFAGETQYF.

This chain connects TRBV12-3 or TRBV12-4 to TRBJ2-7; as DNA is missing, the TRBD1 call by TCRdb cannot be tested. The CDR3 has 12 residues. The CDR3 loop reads CASSSWGKEQYF.

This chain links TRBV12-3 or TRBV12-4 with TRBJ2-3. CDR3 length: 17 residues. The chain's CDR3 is CASSFWDQPESTDTQYF.

The CDR3 sequence: CSAANRGTGAGNTIYF. The chain combines TRBV20-1 with TRBJ1-3; checking the TCRdb D call of TRBD1 is not possible without DNA. Germline CDR1 and CDR2: DFQATT and SNEGSKA (reference sequence). CDR3 size: 16 residues.

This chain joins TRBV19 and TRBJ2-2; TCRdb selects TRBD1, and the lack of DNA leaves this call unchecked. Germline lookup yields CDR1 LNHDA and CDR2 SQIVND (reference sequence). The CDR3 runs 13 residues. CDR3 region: CASGYREGGELFF.

CDR3 loop: CASSQRPGRTDTQYF. This rearrangement joins TRBV3-1 to TRBJ2-3. The CDR3 has 15 amino acids. CDR1 and CDR2 from the germline V gene are LGHDT and YNNKEL (reference sequence).

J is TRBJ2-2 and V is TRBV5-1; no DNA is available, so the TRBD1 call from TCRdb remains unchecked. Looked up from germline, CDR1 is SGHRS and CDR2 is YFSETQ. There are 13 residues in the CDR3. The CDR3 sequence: CASSLAGRGELFF.

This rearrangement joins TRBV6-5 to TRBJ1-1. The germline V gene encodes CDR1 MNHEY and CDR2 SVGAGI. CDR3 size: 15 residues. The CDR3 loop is CASSYTTRMNTEAFF.

This chain's CDR3 is CASSPMWLPGETQYF. The rearrangement joins TRBV7-7 to TRBJ2-5; TCRdb reports TRBD1, a call that lacks DNA to check it against. The CDR3 has 15 amino acids. CDR1 is SSHAT and CDR2 is FNYEAQ in the germline V gene (reference sequence).

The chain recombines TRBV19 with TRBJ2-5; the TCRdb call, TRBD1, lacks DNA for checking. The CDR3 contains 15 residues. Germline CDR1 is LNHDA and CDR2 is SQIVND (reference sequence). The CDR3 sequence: CASSIAKGVGETQYF.

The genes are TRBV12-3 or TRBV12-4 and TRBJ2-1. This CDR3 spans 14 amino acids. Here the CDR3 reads CASSDQFPYNEQFF.

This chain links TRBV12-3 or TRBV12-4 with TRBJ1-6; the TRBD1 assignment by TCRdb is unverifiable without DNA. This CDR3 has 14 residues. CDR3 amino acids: CASSLGGKGSPLHF.

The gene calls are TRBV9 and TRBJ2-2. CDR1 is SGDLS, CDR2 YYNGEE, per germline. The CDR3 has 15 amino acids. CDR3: CASSVVQANTGELFF.